One sample yielded the 7 T cell receptor beta chains listed below, sequenced in a study of beta chain features in type 1 diabetes. Isolated RNA was reverse transcribed in full, so expressed TCRB transcripts were sequenced. Method: immunoSEQ multiplex PCR; TCRdb's copy keeps in-frame clones and lacks some. The sample lists under 950,000 clones, around a sixth seen once, with 0.023% in the top ten. The material sequenced was naive CD4+ T cells from blood. The receptors here all came from a woman aged 18-29 years in good health.

The rearrangement links TRBV28 to TRBJ2-3; TRBD1 or TRBD2 may be the D gene (5 bases each). The CDR3 sequence is 15 residues long. Trimming took 7 bases from V and 1 from J, leaving 15 bases between them. Germline CDR1 MDHEN, CDR2 SYDVKM. CDR3 in amino acids: CASTEWGKGTDTQYF. DNA of the CDR3: TGTGCCAGCACCGAATGGGGGAAGGGCACAGATACGCAGTATTTT. Full variable domain (remainder filled in from reference TRBV28 and TRBJ2-3): DVKVTQSSRYLVKRTGEKVFLECVQDMDHENMFWYRQDPGLGLRLIYFSYDVKMKEKGDIPEGYSVSREKKERFSLILESASTNQTSMYLCASTEWGKGTDTQYFGPGTRLTVL.

The gene calls are TRBV28 and TRBJ2-7, with unresolved D. Germline CDR1 MDHEN, CDR2 SYDVKM. The CDR3 is 15 residues long. The V end was cut by 1 base, the J end by 2 bases, with 12 bases between. CDR3: CASSLSWTTTYEQYF. The DNA of the CDR3 is TGTGCCAGCAGTTTATCTTGGACCACGACCTACGAGCAGTACTTC.

This clone appeared a single time. The gene calls are TRBV5-1 and TRBJ1-4; D might be TRBD1 (5 bases). The CDR3 consists of 15 residues. The V gene's germline CDR1 is SGHRS and CDR2 YFSETQ. Trimming stripped 4 bases from V and 4 bases from J, with 14 bases between. CDR3: CASSHGAGLNEKLFF. The CDR3 coding sequence is TGCGCCAGCAGCCATGGGGCAGGCCTTAATGAAAAACTGTTTTTT.

The chain has TRBV19 and TRBJ2-7, with TRBD2 identical over 9 bases. Germline V CDR1 and CDR2: LNHDA, SQIVND (reference sequence). V was pared by 3 bases and J by 2 bases, with 2 bases of the junction left unmatched. CDR3 length equals 14 residues. CDR3 nucleotides: TGTGCCAGTAGTATTGGCGGGAGGGCCTACGAGCAGTACTTC. As protein: CASSIGGRAYEQYF. The variable domain in full, with the rest retrieved from reference TRBV19 and TRBJ2-7, is DGGITQSPKYLFRKEGQNVTLSCEQNLNHDAMYWYRQDPGQGLRLIYYSQIVNDFQKGDIAEGYSVSREKKESFPLTVTSAQKNPTAFYLCASSIGGRAYEQYFGPGTRLTVT.

This chain connects TRBV6-4 to TRBJ1-2, with 9 bases aligning to TRBD1. CDR1 and CDR2 (germline): MRHNA, SNTAGT. This CDR3 comprises 14 residues. With 7 bases clipped from V and 8 bases from J, the junction kept 11 bases outside the gene matches. The CDR3 loop is CASNRTGASKGYTF. CDR3 nucleotide sequence: TGTGCCAGCAACCGGACAGGGGCCTCTAAGGGCTACACCTTC.

This clone was seen a few times. V is TRBV6-6 and J is TRBJ2-3, with D tentatively TRBD2 (6 bases). Per germline, CDR1 MNHNY and CDR2 SVGAGI (reference sequence). V gave up 5 bases and J gave up 5 bases, with 14 bases separating them. The length of the CDR3 is 14 residues. The CDR3 loop reads CASSPRGRGDTQYF. The CDR3 DNA sequence: TGTGCCAGCAGTCCGCGGGGCCGGGGAGATACGCAGTATTTT.

This chain connects TRBV6-6 to TRBJ2-7, with 8 bases lining up with TRBD2. The CDR3 is made up of 13 amino acids. V lost 6 bases and J lost 4; bases outside the gene matches: 5. Per the germline V gene, CDR1 is MNHNY and CDR2 is SVGAGI (reference sequence). In DNA form, the CDR3 reads TGTGCCAGCAGACTAGCGGCAGAGTACGAGCAGTACTTC. It encodes CASRLAAEYEQYF.